A single sample is the source of the 14 T cell receptor beta chains below, sequenced in a study of T-cell reconstitution after alpha-beta-depleted transplantation in children. TCRbeta library preparation incorporated unique molecular identifiers. TCRdb passed the PCR reads through MiXCR, listing each CDR3 protein once. The data hold about 980,000 distinct CDR3 sequences, with around 30% observed a single time. The starting material was PBMCs, mostly from graft donor cells, obtained 360 days after TCRalphabeta/CD19-depleted stem cell transplant. These receptors came from a boy under two years old who had a stem cell transplant for SCID, so the T cells may come from the graft donor.

This chain joins TRBV6-1 and TRBJ2-7, with 8 bases aligning to TRBD1. The CDR3 length is 16 residues. Germline V lookup: CDR1 MNHNS, CDR2 SASEGT. V lost 4 bases to trimming and J lost 3 bases; unmatched junction nucleotides: 11. The CDR3 DNA reads TGTGCCAGCAGTGCATCGACAGGGGAGGTGGACTACGAGCAGTACTTC. Its protein product is CASSASTGEVDYEQYF.

This clonotype was seen repeatedly, ten times or more. The V and J genes are TRBV29-1 and TRBJ2-7; 9 nucleotides match TRBD1. Germline CDR1 is SQVTM and CDR2 is ANQGSEA. V lost 5 bases, J lost 6 bases, and 11 bases stayed unmatched. The CDR3 extends over 14 amino acids. CDR3: CSVLRGQGQSEQYF. CDR3 coding DNA: TGCAGCGTTCTTAGAGGACAGGGGCAGAGCGAGCAGTACTTC.

This clonotype was found many times. One end of the junction is discordant with germline, which a read error may explain. This chain links TRBV12-3 or TRBV12-4 with TRBJ1-3; D is unclear. The CDR3 runs to 14 residues. DNA for the CDR3: TGCGCCAGCAGCCCGCCGGGTTCTGGAAACACCATATATTTT. This sequence encodes CASSPPGSGNTIYF.

This clonotype appeared a single time. The chain employs TRBV4-1 and TRBJ1-4; TRBD1 agrees at 9 bases. The V gene's germline CDR1 is MGHRA and CDR2 YSYEKL. V was clipped by 5 bases and J by 7 bases; unmatched bases: 8. The CDR3 extends over 15 amino acids. This CDR3 is CASSFRDRDGEKLFF. The CDR3 DNA sequence: TGCGCCAGCAGCTTCCGGGACAGGGACGGTGAAAAACTGTTTTTT.

The table lists this clonotype with a few counts. The V gene is TRBV7-2, the J gene TRBJ1-6; perhaps TRBD1 as D (5 bases). With 3 bases removed from V and 7 bases from J, the gap between germline ends came to 10 bases. Germline assignment: CDR1 SGHTA and CDR2 FQGNSA. The CDR3 contains 14 residues. CDR3: CASSFWGLNSPLHF. The CDR3 bases are TGTGCCAGCAGCTTCTGGGGGTTGAATTCACCCCTCCACTTT.

This clonotype was found a few times. The chain's CDR3 is CAISPLGIPQNEQFF. Written as DNA, the CDR3 is TGTGCCATCAGTCCGCTCGGGATACCTCAGAATGAGCAGTTCTTC. The chain employs TRBV10-3 and TRBJ2-1, with a weak D call TRBD2 (5 bases). CDR3 length equals 15 residues. Trimming took 5 bases from V and 7 from J, leaving 18 bases between them. Germline values: CDR1 ENHRY, CDR2 SYGVKD.

The chain carries TRBV12-3 or TRBV12-4 and TRBJ2-2; D could derive from TRBD1 or TRBD2 (5 bases each). Trimming pared 7 bases from V and 7 bases from J, leaving 19 bases between. CDR3 length: 15 residues. DNA of the CDR3: TGTGCCAGCACCCGGGGCTTTCTGAGGGGCGGGGAGCTGTTTTTT. Its protein is CASTRGFLRGGELFF.

This clonotype came up a few times. CDR3 amino acids: CASRLGHSPLHF. In DNA, the CDR3 is TGTGCCAGCAGGCTGGGACACTCACCCCTCCACTTT. V usage is TRBV12-3 or TRBV12-4 and J usage is TRBJ1-6; D may be TRBD1 (6 bases). The CDR3 length is 12 residues. The ends were cut back, 6 bases at V and 10 bases at J, with 10 bases in the middle.

In its sample, this clonotype was seen a few times. The chain has TRBV4-2 and TRBJ2-3, with 9 nucleotides matching TRBD1. Per the germline V gene, CDR1 is LGHNA and CDR2 is YNFKEQ. CDR3 length: 15 amino acids. V dropped 4 bases and J dropped 4; count of bases not matched to a gene: 6. CDR3 protein: CASSLDRGDADTQYF. CDR3 bases: TGTGCCAGCAGCCTTGACAGGGGGGACGCAGATACGCAGTATTTT.

The chain is built from TRBV5-1 and TRBJ2-2, with 7 bases matching TRBD1. The CDR3 is 16 amino acids. CDR1 is SGHRS, CDR2 YFSETQ, per germline. Trimming took 0 bases from V and 4 from J; bases not matched to a gene: 6. The CDR3 bases are TGCGCCAGCAGCTTGGGCGACAGGGCCCTCACCGGGGAGCTGTTTTTT. Translation: CASSLGDRALTGELFF.

The chain couples TRBV4-1 to TRBJ1-1, with 8 positions matching TRBD1. J gave up 3 bases and V 3 bases, and 6 bases lay outside the gene matches. Per the germline V gene, CDR1 is MGHRA and CDR2 is YSYEKL. The CDR3 totals 15 residues. CDR3: CASSQGQAWYTEAFF. The CDR3 DNA reads TGCGCCAGCAGCCAGGGACAGGCGTGGTACACTGAAGCTTTCTTT.

The genes are TRBV9 and TRBJ2-7; weak D call: TRBD2 (5 bases). This CDR3 contains 14 residues. The ends were cut back, 2 bases at V and 6 bases at J, with 15 bases in the middle. Germline loops: CDR1 SGDLS, CDR2 YYNGEE. The DNA of the CDR3 is TGTGCCAGCAGCGTCCGTCTGGAGGCCCTCGAGCAGTACTTC. As protein: CASSVRLEALEQYF.

The chain joins TRBV5-6 to TRBJ2-1; the D gene is possibly TRBD1 (8 bases). V was trimmed by 2 bases and J by 3 bases, leaving 15 bases between them. The CDR3 covers 16 residues. CDR1 and CDR2 from the germline V gene are SGHDT and YYEEEE. The CDR3 is CASSFPDRDYYNEQFF. The CDR3 nucleotides are TGTGCCAGCAGCTTCCCGGACAGGGACTACTACAATGAGCAGTTCTTC.

The rearrangement uses TRBV12-3 or TRBV12-4 and TRBJ2-7; D may be TRBD1 (6 bases). V was clipped by 6 bases and J by 2 bases, with 14 bases between them. The CDR3 length is 14 residues. CDR3 sequence (DNA): TGTGCCAGCAGGCTGGACAGTTCTGCCTACGAGCAGTACTTC. Its translation is CASRLDSSAYEQYF.